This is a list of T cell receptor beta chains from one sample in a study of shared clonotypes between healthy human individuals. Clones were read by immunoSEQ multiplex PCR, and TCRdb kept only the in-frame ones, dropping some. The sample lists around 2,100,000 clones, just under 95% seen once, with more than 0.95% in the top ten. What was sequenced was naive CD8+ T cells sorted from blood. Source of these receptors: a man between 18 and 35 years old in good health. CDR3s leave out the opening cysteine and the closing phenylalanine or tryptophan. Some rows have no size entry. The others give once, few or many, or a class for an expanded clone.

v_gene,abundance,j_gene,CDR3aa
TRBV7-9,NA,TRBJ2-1,ASSWSTGLLNNEQF
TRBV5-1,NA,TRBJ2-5,ASSPRGYDMGETQY
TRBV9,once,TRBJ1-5,ASSEEGRGHQPQH
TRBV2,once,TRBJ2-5,ASSASLAWETQY
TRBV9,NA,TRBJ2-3,ASSVANGAPTDTQY
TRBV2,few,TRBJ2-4,ASKQGEFIQY
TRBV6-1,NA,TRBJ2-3,ASSELFFGSLMDTQY
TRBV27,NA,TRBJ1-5,ASSLSLGWPQH
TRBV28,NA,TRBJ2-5,ASSLPGRGETQY
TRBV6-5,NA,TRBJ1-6,ASSLDQLRGLH
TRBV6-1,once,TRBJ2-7,ASSEGAGQGIGEQY
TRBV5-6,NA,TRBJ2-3,ASSSDRGYTDTQY
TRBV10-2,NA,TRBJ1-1,ASSEPAGGAVAEAF
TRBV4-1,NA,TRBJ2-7,ASSGPMGAIHEQY
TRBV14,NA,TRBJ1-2,ASAYGDWAGYT
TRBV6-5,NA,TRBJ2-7,ASSYRGNLYEQY
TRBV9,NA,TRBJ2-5,ASSLEGMKTQY
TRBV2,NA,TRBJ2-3,ASSRTGGDTDTQY
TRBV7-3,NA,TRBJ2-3,ASSLIGAGSTDTQY
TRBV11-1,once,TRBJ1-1,ASSQIGPNGAF
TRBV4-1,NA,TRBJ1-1,ASSQDRVNTEAF
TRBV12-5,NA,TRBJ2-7,ASGTDQGTNYEQY
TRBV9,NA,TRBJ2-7,ASSVGGLAGDLQY
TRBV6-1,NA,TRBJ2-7,ASTLGEGGEQY
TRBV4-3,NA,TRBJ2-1,ASSQGQGSHEQF
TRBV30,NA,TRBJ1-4,AWSSTGANWEKLF
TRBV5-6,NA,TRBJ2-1,ASRDLELSEQF
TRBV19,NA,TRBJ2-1,ASSSPGQTPSYNEQF
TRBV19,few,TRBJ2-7,ASSITGAYEQY
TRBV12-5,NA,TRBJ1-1,ATASAPMNTEAF
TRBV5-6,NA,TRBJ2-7,ASSPNPRAEQY
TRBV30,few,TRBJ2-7,AWSLGTVLY
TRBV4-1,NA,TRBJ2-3,ASSLRLAGTSTDTQY
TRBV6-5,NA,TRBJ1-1,ASRSDSLSYTEAF
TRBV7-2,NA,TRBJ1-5,ASSYQPQH
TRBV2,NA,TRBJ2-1,ASSVGLADEQF
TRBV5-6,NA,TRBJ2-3,ASSRIQGPDTQY
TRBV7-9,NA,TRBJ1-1,ASSITGGQGLNTEAF
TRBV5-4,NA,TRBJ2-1,ASRGGPEQF